These 27 T cell receptor beta chains came from one sample sequenced in a study of blood T cells in healthy people across ages. A second PCR, run for roughly 7 to 12 cycles, used a sample-barcoded 5' primer plus a J-beta primer mix. TCRdb ran MiXCR on the 5' RACE reads and lists one entry per CDR3 protein. Of some 710,000 distinct CDR3 sequences listed, about 46% are singletons. Sequencing was performed on blood. These receptor sequences come from a man older than 75 in good health.

Only a few counts were recorded for this clonotype. The gene calls are TRBV14 and TRBJ1-2, with D possibly being TRBD1 (5 bases). Deletions cut 3 bases from V and 8 bases from J, with 10 bases between. The CDR3 length is 12 residues. The germline V gene encodes CDR1 SGHDN and CDR2 FVKESK. Here the CDR3 reads CASSQGLRGYTF. The DNA for the CDR3 is TGTGCCAGCAGCCAGGGGCTGAGGGGCTACACCTTC.

The chain is built from TRBV20-1 and TRBJ1-2, with D perhaps matching TRBD1 (6 bases). CDR3 length: 15 residues. The germline V gene has CDR1 DFQATT and CDR2 SNEGSKA (reference sequence). V dropped 1 base and J dropped 4 bases, with 16 bases sitting between them. CDR3 in DNA: TGCAGTGCTAGAGCCCCGGACAGAGCGGTCTATGGCTACACCTTC. Protein product: CSARAPDRAVYGYTF.

This chain links TRBV27 with TRBJ2-1; D perhaps matches TRBD1 (5 bases). V dropped 3 bases and J dropped 4 bases, with 13 bases sitting between them. From germline, CDR1 is MNHEY and CDR2 SMNVEV (reference sequence). This CDR3 has 15 amino acids. Here the CDR3 reads CASSFARENYNEQFF. In DNA, the CDR3 is TGTGCCAGCAGTTTCGCCAGGGAAAATTACAATGAGCAGTTCTTC.

This clonotype was found once. The rearrangement links TRBV5-1 to TRBJ1-2, with TRBD1 matching 9 bases. The CDR3 is made up of 15 amino acids. Germline CDR1 is SGHRS and CDR2 is YFSETQ. V gave up 5 bases and J gave up 2 bases; unmatched junction bases: 7. The DNA for the CDR3 is TGCGCCAGCAGGCGGACAGGGGACACGAACTATGGCTACACCTTC. This translates into CASRRTGDTNYGYTF.

The sample holds a few counts of this clonotype. V is TRBV5-1 and J is TRBJ2-5; weak D call: TRBD2 (6 bases). The V end lost 4 bases, the J end lost 5 bases, and 15 bases lay between the germline ends. This CDR3 is 14 amino acids long. Germline-derived CDR1 and CDR2 are SGHRS and YFSETQ. CDR3 sequence: CASSRGERWETQYF. The DNA for the CDR3 is TGCGCCAGCAGCCGCGGGGAACGATGGGAGACCCAGTACTTC.

The sample holds a few counts of this clonotype. The gene calls are TRBV12-3 or TRBV12-4 and TRBJ2-7; 7 bases align to TRBD1. J lost 0 bases, V lost 7 bases, and 6 bases had no gene match. The CDR3 has 14 residues. CDR3 region: CASTGTVASYEQYF. The DNA for the CDR3 is TGTGCCAGCACCGGGACAGTAGCCTCCTACGAGCAGTACTTC.

This clonotype came up a few times. This chain joins TRBV7-6 and TRBJ1-5; 7 bases line up with TRBD1. Losses at the gene ends were 1 base for V and 5 bases for J; bases not matched to a gene: 5. The CDR3 covers 15 residues. CDR1 and CDR2 from the germline V gene are SGHVS and FNYEAQ. Here the CDR3 reads CASSLGPGGHQPQHF. The CDR3 DNA follows: TGTGCCAGCAGCTTAGGGCCAGGGGGGCATCAGCCCCAGCATTTT.

This clonotype was found a few times. The chain is built from TRBV12-3 or TRBV12-4 and TRBJ2-4; D not resolved. This CDR3 spans 12 amino acids. Trimming took off 6 bases at V and 6 bases at J, with 9 bases between the two ends. CDR3 coding DNA: TGTGCCAGCAGATCGGACGGAAACATTCAGTACTTC. It codes for CASRSDGNIQYF.

This sequence joins TRBV4-3 and TRBJ2-1, with a weak D call TRBD2 (6 bases). V dropped 3 bases and J dropped 6 bases, with 9 bases sitting between them. CDR1 LGHNA and CDR2 YSLEER come from the germline V gene. There are 13 residues in the CDR3. CDR3 in amino acids: CASSQELANEQFF. In nucleotides, the CDR3 is TGCGCCAGCAGCCAGGAACTAGCCAATGAGCAGTTCTTC.

This clonotype was counted only a few times. The genes are TRBV29-1 and TRBJ1-1; 9 bases are shared with TRBD1. CDR3 size: 18 residues. Trimming took 2 bases from V and 10 from J; bases not matched to a gene: 23. Germline V gene lookup returns CDR1 SQVTM and CDR2 ANQGSEA. CDR3: CSVETSSWDRDVILRAFF. The CDR3 bases are TGCAGCGTTGAAACTTCATCATGGGACAGGGATGTTATATTACGAGCTTTCTTT. The whole variable domain, filled in from reference TRBV29-1 and TRBJ1-1, reads SAVISQKPSRDICQRGTSLTIQCQVDSQVTMMFWYRQQPGQSLTLIATANQGSEATYESGFVIDKFPISRPNLTFSTLTVSNMSPEDSSIYLCSVETSSWDRDVILRAFFGQGTRLTVV.

This clonotype was observed a few times. The CDR3 bases are TGTGCCAGCAGTCCTAAATCGGGGAGTCAACCCTACGAGCAGTACTTC. It encodes CASSPKSGSQPYEQYF. This chain links TRBV12-3 or TRBV12-4 with TRBJ2-7; maybe TRBD2 (5 bases). Trimming stripped 5 bases from V and 2 bases from J, with 19 bases between. CDR3 size: 16 residues.

This clonotype was seen just once. One junction end does not reproduce the germline sequence, and a read error may be involved. The gene calls are TRBV10-3 and TRBJ2-3; 7 nucleotides line up with TRBD1. This CDR3 is 19 amino acids long. The germline V gene encodes CDR1 ENHRY and CDR2 SYGVKD. DNA for the CDR3: TGTGCCATCAATGAGTGGGCGACAACAGGGGTTAGCGGCACAGATACGCAGTATTTT. Amino acid sequence: CAINEWATTGVSGTDTQYF.

This clonotype has more than one count but fewer than ten. The V call is TRBV5-1, the J call TRBJ2-7, with D perhaps TRBD1 or TRBD2 (5 bases each). Germline CDR1 reads SGHRS; CDR2 reads YFSETQ. The CDR3 is made up of 14 amino acids. Trimming removed 3 bases from V and 5 bases from J, with 15 bases in between. The CDR3 here is CASSSIGAVDEQYF. In DNA form, the CDR3 reads TGCGCCAGCAGCTCGATCGGGGCAGTAGACGAGCAGTACTTC. The variable domain in full, completed from reference TRBV5-1 and TRBJ2-7, reads KAGVTQTPRYLIKTRGQQVTLSCSPISGHRSVSWYQQTPGQGLQFLFEYFSETQRNKGNFPGRFSGRQFSNSRSEMNVSTLELGDSALYLCASSSIGAVDEQYFGPGTRLTVT.

The rearrangement uses TRBV29-1 and TRBJ2-7, with TRBD1 matching over 12 bases. There are 14 residues in the CDR3. CDR1 is SQVTM and CDR2 is ANQGSEA in the germline V gene. The ends lost 4 bases at V and 5 bases at J; junction bases unmatched: 6. CDR3 amino acids: CSVGRGTGGNEQYF. The CDR3 DNA is TGCAGCGTTGGGCGCGGGACAGGGGGCAACGAGCAGTACTTC.

Concerning this clonotype: One end of the junction does not line up with germline, which may come from a read error. The chain joins TRBV5-1 to TRBJ2-5; 7 bases are shared with TRBD1. This CDR3 comprises 15 residues. Per germline, CDR1 SGHRS and CDR2 YFSETQ. CDR3 protein: CASSLGDRAQETQYF. The CDR3 coding sequence is TGCGCTAGCAGCTTGGGTGACAGGGCCCAAGAGACCCAGTACTTC.

This clonotype was seen a few times. The chain has TRBV20-1 and TRBJ2-1, with D perhaps matching TRBD1 (9 bases). The V end was cut by 6 bases, the J end by 8 bases, with 38 bases between. Per germline, CDR1 DFQATT and CDR2 SNEGSKA (reference sequence). The CDR3 is 20 residues long. The CDR3 sequence: CSALSPPGTGNSIGGDEQFF. The CDR3 DNA sequence: TGCAGTGCACTTTCACCTCCCGGGACAGGGAACTCAATCGGGGGGGATGAGCAGTTCTTC.

The rearrangement joins TRBV5-5 to TRBJ2-7, with D hard to call. In germline, CDR1 is SGHKS, CDR2 YYEKEE (reference sequence). Trimming took 1 base from V and 2 from J, leaving 16 bases between them. This CDR3 has 16 amino acids. CDR3 sequence: CASSLHLLVTTYEQYF. Written as DNA, the CDR3 is TGTGCCAGCAGCTTGCATCTCCTAGTGACCACCTACGAGCAGTACTTC.

This clonotype has more than one count but fewer than ten. The chain couples TRBV25-1 to TRBJ2-7, with TRBD2 matching over 9 bases. There are 14 residues in the CDR3. V lost 2 bases, J lost 4 bases, and 3 bases stayed unmatched. CDR1 MGHDK and CDR2 SYGVNS come from the germline V gene. CDR3 in amino acids: CASSETSGFYEQYF. The CDR3 coding sequence is TGTGCCAGCAGTGAAACTAGCGGGTTTTACGAGCAGTACTTC.

The sample holds a few counts of this clonotype. J is TRBJ2-1 and V is TRBV30; 11 positions match TRBD2. The V gene's germline CDR1 is GTSNPN and CDR2 SVGIG (reference sequence). The V segment lost 2 bases and the J segment 6 bases; nucleotides outside the gene matches: 6. This CDR3 has 15 amino acids. The CDR3: CAWSKLAGEGNEQFF. CDR3 DNA: TGTGCCTGGAGTAAACTAGCGGGAGAGGGCAATGAGCAGTTCTTC.

This clonotype was seen only a few times. CDR3 region: CASSPPGGGVYEQYF. As DNA, the CDR3 is TGCGCCAGCAGCCCACCGGGGGGGGGCGTTTACGAGCAGTACTTC. The chain has TRBV5-1 and TRBJ2-7, with 8 bases matching TRBD2. This CDR3 spans 15 amino acids. V lost 4 bases to trimming and J lost 4 bases; unmatched junction nucleotides: 10. Germline-derived CDR1 and CDR2 are SGHRS and YFSETQ. Supplemented by reference TRBV5-1 and TRBJ2-7, the full variable domain reads KAGVTQTPRYLIKTRGQQVTLSCSPISGHRSVSWYQQTPGQGLQFLFEYFSETQRNKGNFPGRFSGRQFSNSRSEMNVSTLELGDSALYLCASSPPGGGVYEQYFGPGTRLTVT.

As to this clonotype: Because the CDR3 is missing its conserved closing phenylalanine or tryptophan, this is likely a read error. The rearrangement uses TRBV6-1 and TRBJ1-5, with D unclear. This CDR3 comprises 12 residues. CDR1 is MNHNS and CDR2 is SASEGT in the germline V gene. Trimming stripped 2 bases from V and 1 base from J, with 0 bases between. This CDR3 reads CASSESNQPQHL. CDR3 coding DNA: TGTGCCAGCAGTGAAAGCAATCAGCCCCAGCATCTT.

This clonotype has a count of ten or more. The chain employs TRBV7-2 and TRBJ2-1; D possibly corresponds to TRBD1 (6 bases). Trimming took 3 bases from V and 1 from J, leaving 10 bases between them. This CDR3 region has 15 residues. Germline CDR1 SGHTA, CDR2 FQGNSA. CDR3 region: CASSFDRFSYNEQFF. In DNA form, the CDR3 reads TGTGCCAGCAGCTTCGACAGGTTTTCCTACAATGAGCAGTTCTTC.

The J gene is TRBJ2-7, the V gene TRBV29-1; TRBD2 matches 8 bases. The CDR3 loop spans 16 amino acids. Unmatched junction bases numbered 13, after V lost 4 bases and J lost 2 bases. Germline CDR1 SQVTM, CDR2 ANQGSEA. CDR3 protein: CSVVSLRLANTYEQYF. The CDR3 bases are TGCAGCGTTGTGTCCCTACGACTAGCGAATACCTACGAGCAGTACTTC.

The CDR3 nucleotides are TGTGCCAGCAGTCCAGGGGACCACGAGCAGTACTTC. As protein: CASSPGDHEQYF. The chain carries TRBV28 and TRBJ2-7; TRBD1 might be the D (6 bases). The ends were cut back, 5 bases at V and 5 bases at J, with 10 bases in the middle. CDR3 length: 12 residues. In germline, CDR1 is MDHEN, CDR2 SYDVKM.

This rearrangement joins TRBV7-2 to TRBJ2-7, with a tentative D call TRBD2 (6 bases). The assigned J gene may be wrong: the sequence end matches TRBJ2-5 better. The CDR3 extends over 14 amino acids. The germline CDR1 and CDR2 sequences are SGHTA and FQGNSA. CDR3 loop: CASSLAEGRETQYF. CDR3 coding DNA: TGTGCCAGCAGCTTAGCGGAGGGCCGGGAGACCCAGTACTTC.

This clonotype showed up just once. This chain connects TRBV7-9 to TRBJ1-1; TRBD1 matches at 7 bases. V was clipped by 5 bases and J by 1 base; unmatched bases: 10. The CDR3 length is 16 residues. Germline V lookup: CDR1 SEHNR, CDR2 FQNEAQ (reference sequence). CDR3 residues: CASSPGQVLSNTEAFF. The CDR3, as DNA: TGTGCCAGCAGCCCAGGACAGGTTCTTTCGAACACTGAAGCTTTCTTT.

This clonotype showed up just a few times. The rearrangement uses TRBV20-1 and TRBJ2-5, with 10 bases that match TRBD2. The CDR3 covers 16 residues. CDR1 is DFQATT and CDR2 is SNEGSKA in the germline V gene (reference sequence). V lost 0 bases and J lost 5; bases outside the gene matches: 9. The CDR3 loop is CSARDRLAGARETQYF. The CDR3 nucleotides read TGCAGTGCTAGAGATAGACTAGCGGGCGCTCGGGAGACCCAGTACTTC.